These 30 T cell receptor beta chains were sequenced from one sample in a study of shared clonotypes between healthy human individuals. Sequencing was performed with immunoSEQ multiplex PCR; in TCRdb, only in-frame clones are kept and a portion is missing. The repertoire holds around 2.1 million clones, about 94% seen once, with approximately 0.13% in the top ten. The material sequenced was naive CD4+ T cells sorted from blood. Subset of the sample: CD45RA+ positively selected. The origin of the receptors is a man in his late teens or twenties in good health.

The sample holds one count of this clone. Other DNA sequences within the sample encode an identical CDR3. This chain connects TRBV18 to TRBJ1-1; D remains ambiguous. This CDR3 region has 12 residues. V gave up 3 bases and J gave up 7 bases, with 9 bases separating them. Germline V gene data show CDR1 as KGHSH and CDR2 as LQKENI. DNA of the CDR3: TGTGCCAGCTCACCCGGAGTCAGTGAAGCTTTCTTT. As protein: CASSPGVSEAFF.

V gene TRBV4-2 combines with J gene TRBJ1-4; TRBD1 matches 7 bases. Germline V CDR1 and CDR2: LGHNA, YNFKEQ. V lost 0 bases, J lost 5 bases, and 9 bases stayed unmatched. This CDR3 has 17 amino acids. The CDR3 bases are TGTGCCAGCAGCCAAGAGGGGGCCGCCAGGGGGAATGAAAAACTGTTTTTT. Amino acids: CASSQEGAARGNEKLFF.

The chain combines TRBV5-6 with TRBJ2-5, with 8 positions matching TRBD2. This CDR3 is built from 14 residues. The V and J ends lost 4 bases and 5 bases, in that order; junction bases with no gene match: 7. CDR1 is SGHDT, CDR2 YYEEEE, per germline. In DNA, the CDR3 is TGTGCCAGCAGCCCCGGGGGGGCTTGGGAGACCCAGTACTTC. Residues: CASSPGGAWETQYF.

V usage is TRBV5-4 and J usage is TRBJ1-2; a possible D gene is TRBD1 (6 bases). V was clipped by 3 bases and J by 0 bases, with 18 bases between them. CDR1 and CDR2 (germline): SGHNT, YYREEE (reference sequence). This CDR3 contains 17 residues. CDR3 coding DNA: TGTGCCAGCAGCTCCGCCGCAGGGGTGGCAGCTAACTATGGCTACACCTTC. Translation gives CASSSAAGVAANYGYTF.

The V gene is TRBV5-8, the J gene TRBJ2-7; maybe TRBD2 (5 bases). Deletions cut 0 bases from V and 3 bases from J, with 13 bases between. The germline gives CDR1 SGHTS, CDR2 YDEGEE. The CDR3 has 15 amino acids. The CDR3 coding sequence is TGTGCCAGCAGCTTGGCCCCCGGGGTGATCTACGAGCAGTACTTC. This sequence encodes CASSLAPGVIYEQYF. The whole variable domain, remainder taken from reference TRBV5-8 and TRBJ2-7, is EAGVTQSPTHLIKTRGQQATLRCSPISGHTSVYWYQQALGLGLQFLLWYDEGEERNRGNFPPRFSGRQFPNYSSELNVNALELEDSALYLCASSLAPGVIYEQYFGPGTRLTVT.

V is TRBV5-1 and J is TRBJ2-1; 16 nucleotides match TRBD2. The CDR3 loop spans 19 amino acids. J was trimmed by 0 bases and V by 4 bases; bases with no gene match: 7. Germline V gene data show CDR1 as SGHRS and CDR2 as YFSETQ. The CDR3 here is CASSQGLAGGPSSYNEQFF. CDR3 bases: TGCGCCAGCAGCCAGGGACTAGCGGGAGGGCCCAGCTCCTACAATGAGCAGTTCTTC.

The chain couples TRBV29-1 to TRBJ2-3, with D hard to call. The CDR3 has 14 amino acids. Trimming shortened V by 2 bases and J by 6 bases, and 15 bases separated the two germline ends. CDR1 SQVTM and CDR2 ANQGSEA come from the germline V gene. This CDR3 is CSVESRNLVDTQYF. The DNA for the CDR3 is TGCAGCGTTGAAAGCAGGAATCTGGTCGATACGCAGTATTTT.

About this clone: Other DNA sequences of this sample code for an identical CDR3. The chain is built from TRBV6-6 and TRBJ2-2; D is tentatively TRBD1 or TRBD2 (5 bases each). Germline V gene data show CDR1 as MNHNY and CDR2 as SVGAGI (reference sequence). Trimming took 1 base from V and 4 from J, leaving 7 bases between them. This CDR3 is 14 amino acids long. CDR3 region: CASSYYGGTGELFF. Here the CDR3 DNA reads TGTGCCAGCAGTTACTATGGGGGCACCGGGGAGCTGTTTTTT.

The chain links TRBV4-1 to TRBJ2-5; 10 bases map to TRBD1. Germline assignment: CDR1 MGHRA and CDR2 YSYEKL. J lost 4 bases, V lost 1 base, and 3 bases had no gene match. The CDR3 is 15 amino acids. This CDR3 is CASSQGTGGTETQYF. The CDR3 nucleotides read TGCGCCAGCAGCCAAGGGACAGGGGGTACAGAGACCCAGTACTTC.

V usage is TRBV6-5 and J usage is TRBJ2-1; 8 bases are a match to TRBD2. CDR1 is MNHEY, CDR2 SVGAGI, per germline. CDR3 length: 14 residues. V lost 8 bases and J lost 4; bases outside the gene matches: 7. In DNA, the CDR3 is TGTGCCAGCGGTCGGGAGGGCCGATACAATGAGCAGTTCTTC. This encodes CASGREGRYNEQFF.

This clone was recorded only once. At the DNA level, this CDR3 is encoded by other sequences in the same sample as well. V and J are TRBV7-2 and TRBJ2-7, with D perhaps TRBD2 (6 bases). CDR1 and CDR2 from the germline V gene are SGHTA and FQGNSA. CDR3 size: 14 residues. V lost 0 bases to trimming and J lost 0 bases, with 6 bases between them. The CDR3 sequence: CASSLAGSSYEQYF. In DNA, the CDR3 is TGTGCCAGCAGCTTAGCCGGGAGCTCCTACGAGCAGTACTTC.

Of note for this clone: Sequence at one end of the junction differs from germline and may be a read error. V gene TRBV7-7 combines with J gene TRBJ2-5; a possible D gene is TRBD1 (7 bases). Germline V lookup: CDR1 SSHAT, CDR2 FNYEAQ (reference sequence). The CDR3 totals 15 residues. The CDR3 bases are TGTGCTAGCAGCCCAAGGAGGGGGCAACAAGAGACCCAGTACTTC. Amino acids: CASSPRRGQQETQYF.

The V and J genes are TRBV7-2 and TRBJ1-2; maybe TRBD1 (5 bases). V dropped 1 base and J dropped 5 bases, with 17 bases sitting between them. The CDR3 runs 16 residues. Germline V gene sequence: CDR1 SGHTA, CDR2 FQGNSA. The CDR3 protein is CASSLEQGRGEYGYTF. For the CDR3, the DNA is TGTGCCAGCAGCTTAGAGCAGGGACGGGGGGAGTATGGCTACACCTTC.

This clone was observed a single time. The rearrangement links TRBV7-9 to TRBJ2-1, with TRBD1 matching 8 bases. The CDR3 is 16 residues long. The V gene's germline CDR1 is SEHNR and CDR2 FQNEAQ (reference sequence). V shed 1 base and J 8 bases; nucleotides not matched to a gene: 10. CDR3 sequence reads: CASSLGPSGGWDEQFF. The CDR3 DNA sequence: TGTGCCAGCAGCTTAGGGCCTTCAGGGGGCTGGGATGAGCAGTTCTTC. The entire variable domain, with the rest obtained from reference TRBV7-9 and TRBJ2-1, is as follows: DTGVSQNPRHKITKRGQNVTFRCDPISEHNRLYWYRQTLGQGPEFLTYFQNEAQLEKSRLLSDRFSAERPKGSFSTLEIQRTEQGDSAMYLCASSLGPSGGWDEQFFGPGTRLTVL.

The chain is built from TRBV25-1 and TRBJ2-5; a weak D match, TRBD2 (5 bases). V lost 2 bases to trimming and J lost 2 bases, with 9 bases between them. Germline V gene sequence: CDR1 MGHDK, CDR2 SYGVNS. CDR3 length equals 14 residues. CDR3 residues: CASSEPGVQETQYF. CDR3 nucleotides: TGTGCCAGCAGTGAACCCGGGGTGCAAGAGACCCAGTACTTC.

The V and J genes are TRBV10-3 and TRBJ2-2; the match to TRBD2 covers 7 bases. Germline CDR1 reads ENHRY; CDR2 reads SYGVKD. This CDR3 region has 14 residues. V lost 5 bases and J lost 4; bases outside the gene matches: 4. The CDR3 nucleotides are TGTGCCATCAGTACAGCGGGGAGCACCGGGGAGCTGTTTTTT. Residues: CAISTAGSTGELFF.

This chain links TRBV11-2 with TRBJ1-4, with D possibly matching TRBD1 (6 bases). With 4 bases removed from V and 7 bases from J, the gap between germline ends came to 16 bases. This CDR3 region has 15 residues. Per the germline V gene, CDR1 is SGHAT and CDR2 is FQNNGV. Here the CDR3 reads CASSSLQGRGEKLFF. The CDR3, as DNA: TGTGCCAGCAGCTCATTACAGGGACGGGGTGAAAAACTGTTTTTT.

On this clone: This specimen includes other DNA sequences encoding the same CDR3. The V and J genes are TRBV7-9 and TRBJ2-7; D is ambiguous. This CDR3 spans 14 amino acids. CDR1 and CDR2 from the germline V gene are SEHNR and FQNEAQ (reference sequence). The V end was cut by 0 bases, the J end by 0 bases, with 6 bases between. DNA of the CDR3: TGTGCCAGCAGCTTAGCAGGCAGCTCCTACGAGCAGTACTTC. Amino acid sequence: CASSLAGSSYEQYF.

The rearrangement links TRBV4-2 to TRBJ1-1; weak D call: TRBD1 (5 bases). The CDR3 has 14 amino acids. Germline V gives CDR1 LGHNA, CDR2 YNFKEQ. With 4 bases removed from V and 8 bases from J, the gap between germline ends came to 17 bases. The DNA of the CDR3 is TGTGCCAGCAGCCGAGACAGCAGCTCGGGGGAAGCTTTCTTT. Protein product: CASSRDSSSGEAFF.

The V call is TRBV7-2, the J call TRBJ2-1; no reliable D call. V was clipped by 5 bases and J by 0 bases, with 5 bases between them. This CDR3 region has 13 residues. Looked up from germline, CDR1 is SGHTA and CDR2 is FQGNSA. CDR3 loop: CASSPASYNEQFF. The CDR3 nucleotides are TGTGCCAGCAGCCCTGCCTCCTACAATGAGCAGTTCTTC.

V and J are TRBV7-2 and TRBJ1-3; no clear D. The CDR3 has 14 residues. Trimming cost V 5 bases and J 4 bases, with 12 bases left between them. Germline CDR1 and CDR2: SGHTA and FQGNSA. CDR3 DNA sequence: TGTGCCAGCAGCCTTCAATTTTTCGGAAACACCATATATTTT. It translates to CASSLQFFGNTIYF.

The chain joins TRBV10-1 to TRBJ1-1; D gene uncertain. V dropped 1 base and J dropped 3 bases, with 9 bases sitting between them. Looked up from germline, CDR1 is WNHNN and CDR2 is SYGVQD (reference sequence). The CDR3 has 14 residues. The CDR3 loop is CASSEFGDHTEAFF. The CDR3 DNA is TGCGCCAGCAGTGAGTTTGGGGATCACACTGAAGCTTTCTTT.

This chain joins TRBV30 and TRBJ1-1, with D possibly being TRBD1 (5 bases). CDR1 is GTSNPN, CDR2 SVGIG, per germline (reference sequence). V was trimmed by 0 bases and J by 4 bases, leaving 15 bases between them. CDR3 length: 15 amino acids. Here the CDR3 reads CAWSVFRAGGTEAFF. CDR3 nucleotide sequence: TGTGCCTGGAGTGTATTCCGGGCCGGGGGCACTGAAGCTTTCTTT.

The chain joins TRBV7-9 to TRBJ1-1, with D unclear. CDR1 and CDR2 from the germline V gene are SEHNR and FQNEAQ (reference sequence). This CDR3 comprises 14 residues. Deletions cut 3 bases from V and 8 bases from J, with 16 bases between. The CDR3 bases are TGTGCCAGCAGCTTTCTACACGGGCCGGAAGAAGCTTTCTTT. It yields the protein CASSFLHGPEEAFF.

The chain couples TRBV6-5 to TRBJ2-7, with 7 bases that match TRBD2. The germline CDR1 and CDR2 sequences are MNHEY and SVGAGI. This CDR3 contains 14 residues. With 2 bases clipped from V and 4 bases from J, the junction kept 5 bases outside the gene matches. The CDR3 DNA reads as TGTGCCAGCAGTTACGGGGGGGTAAGATACGAGCAGTACTTC. It is translated as CASSYGGVRYEQYF.

The V and J genes are TRBV6-1 and TRBJ2-6, with D uncertain. Germline CDR1 and CDR2: MNHNS and SASEGT. Trimming stripped 4 bases from V and 6 bases from J, with 13 bases between. This CDR3 is 15 amino acids long. DNA of the CDR3: TGTGCCAGCAGTGCCACAGTGCCTTTGGCCAACGTCCTGACTTTC. Its protein is CASSATVPLANVLTF.

The J gene is TRBJ1-4, the V gene TRBV30; D is possibly TRBD1 (6 bases). Germline values: CDR1 GTSNPN, CDR2 SVGIG (reference sequence). The CDR3 length is 13 residues. With 5 bases removed from V and 8 bases from J, the gap between germline ends came to 15 bases. CDR3 nucleotides: TGTGCCTGGCAGGACAGTTTTCGAGAAAAACTGTTTTTT. As protein: CAWQDSFREKLFF.

Notes on this clone: This same CDR3 is encoded by further DNA sequences in the sample. The chain joins TRBV30 to TRBJ1-6; no clear D. The CDR3 spans 12 residues. Trimming cost V 2 bases and J 7 bases, with 6 bases left between them. Germline lookup yields CDR1 GTSNPN and CDR2 SVGIG (reference sequence). CDR3 in DNA: TGTGCCTGGAGTCCGGGGAATTCACCCCTCCACTTT. It specifies CAWSPGNSPLHF.

This chain uses TRBV6-5 with TRBJ2-2; D is possibly TRBD1 or TRBD2 (5 bases each). V lost 9 bases and J lost 4, with 15 bases in between. Germline V gene sequence: CDR1 MNHEY, CDR2 SVGAGI. The CDR3 loop spans 14 amino acids. The CDR3 here is CASRAPGLTGELFF. CDR3 DNA: TGTGCCAGTAGGGCTCCGGGGCTCACCGGGGAGCTGTTTTTT.

This chain joins TRBV5-1 and TRBJ2-1; 8 positions agree with TRBD2. The CDR3 is 16 residues long. J was trimmed by 3 bases and V by 0 bases; bases with no gene match: 5. Germline CDR1 and CDR2: SGHRS and YFSETQ. CDR3 loop: CASSLVAGHVYNEQFF. As DNA, the CDR3 is TGCGCCAGCAGCTTGGTAGCGGGACACGTCTACAATGAGCAGTTCTTC.